This TCR beta chain stems from a study of blood T cells in healthy people across ages. The use of a sample-barcoded 5' primer and a J-beta primer mix characterized a second PCR of roughly 6 to 11 cycles. One entry per CDR3 protein results from TCRdb running MiXCR on the 5' RACE reads. The sample has some 1.7 million distinct CDR3 sequences; under 30% are singletons. Details on this clonotype: This may be a read error, as it is one base from a much larger clone.

Germline values: CDR1 SGHTA, CDR2 FQGNSA. The junction had 8 bases not matched to a gene; V was cut back by 5 bases and J by 3 bases. This CDR3 contains 15 residues. Material: blood. The chain recombines TRBV7-2 with TRBJ2-3; 7 positions agree with TRBD2. This TCR derives from a woman aged 25 to 39 in good health. This chain's CDR3 is CASSVRAGTTDTQYF. The DNA of the CDR3 is TGTGCCAGCAGCGTACGAGCGGGAACGACAGATACGCAGTATTTT.